This T cell receptor beta chain was retrieved from a study of shared clonotypes between healthy human individuals. Whole-study results and caveats: Donor clonotype sharing was expected to depend on sequencing depth.

Original processing methods: Junction-only immunoSEQ sequences carried no quality scores, so filtering differed. Clones were read by immunoSEQ multiplex PCR, and TCRdb kept only the in-frame ones, dropping some. Clone size and V and J calls were adopted from that table, with D and trimming inferred from the DNA. The repertoire consists of approximately 710,000 clones, with 90% occurring once and the leading ten covering about a third. With regard to this clone: Its specificity is unknown.

From germline, CDR1 is LNHDA and CDR2 SQIVND (reference sequence). Germline trimming cut 5 bases from V and 0 bases from J; bases unmatched to any gene: 8. The CDR3 loop spans 16 amino acids. The sequencing sample was made of memory CD8+ T cells from PBMCs. Subset of the sample: CD45RO+ cells pooled with CCR7-negative TemRA cells. The chain joins TRBV19 to TRBJ1-1; 8 bases map to TRBD1. This sequence was found in a young man in good health. Some clones in this sample may be carry-over from other donors' samples. This CDR3 is CASSLSDRAMNTEAFF. In DNA, the CDR3 is TGTGCCAGTAGTCTATCGGACAGGGCCATGAACACTGAAGCTTTCTTT.